This entry lists 23 T cell receptor beta chains sequenced from one sample in a study of cytomegalovirus exposure and HLA in healthy donors. The repertoire was sequenced with immunoSEQ multiplex PCR; TCRdb's copy has only in-frame clones and lacks some. Here the sample spans about 120,000 clones, 85% to 90% being singletons. Sequencing used PBMCs. The receptors come from a young woman in good health and CMV-seropositive.

The chain couples TRBV4-2 to TRBJ1-1, with 7 bases lining up with TRBD1. CDR1 is LGHNA and CDR2 is YNFKEQ in the germline V gene. Trimming cost V 0 bases and J 1 base; bases outside gene matches: 2. CDR3 length: 15 residues. As DNA, the CDR3 is TGTGCCAGCAGCCAAGAGTACAGGGGGAACACTGAAGCTTTCTTT. Translation: CASSQEYRGNTEAFF.

This clone has only a few counts. The chain carries TRBV2 and TRBJ2-7, with 7 positions matching TRBD2. The junction had 3 bases not matched to a gene; V was cut back by 8 bases and J by 2 bases. The CDR3 has 12 residues. CDR1 and CDR2 from the germline V gene are SNHLY and FYNNEI. The CDR3 DNA reads as TGTGCCAGCGGGAGGGGTCCCTACGAGCAGTACTTC. Encoded protein: CASGRGPYEQYF.

The gene calls are TRBV7-6 and TRBJ2-1; maybe TRBD1 (6 bases). V was trimmed by 8 bases and J by 1 base, leaving 12 bases between them. The V gene's germline CDR1 is SGHVS and CDR2 FNYEAQ. This CDR3 has 14 residues. Written as DNA, the CDR3 is TGTGCCAGCCAACAGGGTGGGTCCTACAATGAGCAGTTCTTC. Its translation: CASQQGGSYNEQFF.

The V and J genes are TRBV7-9 and TRBJ1-1; maybe TRBD1 (6 bases). The germline gives CDR1 SEHNR, CDR2 FQNEAQ (reference sequence). This CDR3 is built from 15 residues. The V and J ends lost 1 base and 1 base respectively, with 10 bases between them. The CDR3 nucleotides read TGTGCCAGCAGCTTAGGGGTAGGGGGGAACACTGAAGCTTTCTTT. Its protein is CASSLGVGGNTEAFF. Complete variable domain (other parts from reference TRBV7-9 and TRBJ1-1): DTGVSQNPRHKITKRGQNVTFRCDPISEHNRLYWYRQTLGQGPEFLTYFQNEAQLEKSRLLSDRFSAERPKGSFSTLEIQRTEQGDSAMYLCASSLGVGGNTEAFFGQGTRLTVV.

This clone occurred a few times. The V and J genes are TRBV6-6 and TRBJ2-7; the D gene is possibly TRBD2 (5 bases). V was shortened by 2 bases and J by 2 bases, with 13 bases between the two germline ends. Germline CDR1 is MNHNY and CDR2 is SVGAGI (reference sequence). CDR3 size: 15 residues. This CDR3 is CASSYEPSGPYEQYF. The CDR3 coding sequence is TGTGCCAGCAGTTACGAGCCGAGCGGCCCCTACGAGCAGTACTTC.

The gene calls are TRBV19 and TRBJ1-1; D possibly corresponds to TRBD1 (6 bases). There are 17 residues in the CDR3. Trimming stripped 0 bases from V and 8 bases from J, with 22 bases between. Germline CDR1 is LNHDA and CDR2 is SQIVND (reference sequence). CDR3 bases: TGTGCCAGTAGTATAGATCGATCGGTGGGGCTAGACAGGGAAGCTTTCTTT. Its translation is CASSIDRSVGLDREAFF.

This chain links TRBV7-8 with TRBJ2-3, with D unresolved. The germline gives CDR1 SGHVS, CDR2 FQNEAQ. The germline V and J ends were trimmed by 5 bases and 0 bases, with 12 bases remaining between them. This CDR3 has 15 residues. The CDR3 sequence is CASSPLPQSTDTQYF. The CDR3 coding sequence is TGTGCCAGCAGCCCACTGCCACAGAGCACAGATACGCAGTATTTT.

This chain links TRBV6-1 with TRBJ1-5, with 9 nucleotides matching TRBD1. The germline V gene has CDR1 MNHNS and CDR2 SASEGT. J lost 7 bases, V lost 5 bases, and 3 bases had no gene match. The CDR3 is 13 amino acids. CDR3 bases: TGTGCCAGCAGTAGACAGGGGGAACAGCCCCAGCATTTT. Translating gives CASSRQGEQPQHF.

The J gene is TRBJ2-5, the V gene TRBV6-5; perhaps TRBD2 as D (5 bases). Trimming stripped 4 bases from V and 7 bases from J, with 13 bases between. The germline V gene has CDR1 MNHEY and CDR2 SVGAGI. The CDR3 totals 13 residues. CDR3 DNA: TGTGCCAGCAGTTTACAGCAAGAGGGGACCCAGTACTTC. Residues: CASSLQQEGTQYF.

This clone has more than one count but fewer than ten. This chain links TRBV10-3 with TRBJ2-2, with TRBD2 matching 14 bases. The V gene end was trimmed by 6 bases and the J gene end by 0 bases; junction bases not matched to a gene: 6. The CDR3 is made up of 18 amino acids. Germline V gene sequence: CDR1 ENHRY, CDR2 SYGVKD. CDR3 amino acids: CAIREGLAGAANTGELFF. CDR3 in DNA: TGTGCCATCAGAGAGGGACTAGCGGGAGCCGCGAACACCGGGGAGCTGTTTTTT.

The CDR3: CASSLAGRGLINEKLFF. In DNA, the CDR3 is TGTGCCAGCAGCTTAGCGGGCAGGGGGCTAATTAATGAAAAACTGTTTTTT. The chain employs TRBV11-2 and TRBJ1-4; 8 positions agree with TRBD1. Germline trimming cut 1 base from V and 4 bases from J; bases unmatched to any gene: 8. CDR1 is SGHAT, CDR2 FQNNGV, per germline. CDR3 length: 17 residues.

V and J are TRBV30 and TRBJ1-2; tentatively, D is TRBD1 (6 bases). Per germline, CDR1 GTSNPN and CDR2 SVGIG (reference sequence). Between the trimmed V and J ends, which lost 4 bases and 6 bases, there was a span of 15 bases. The CDR3 loop spans 13 amino acids. The CDR3 region is CAWIRSGVHGYTF. CDR3 bases: TGTGCCTGGATTAGGTCAGGGGTCCATGGCTACACCTTC.

This chain connects TRBV6-1 to TRBJ1-3; D might be TRBD1 (5 bases). Trimming shortened V by 7 bases and J by 4 bases, and 14 bases separated the two germline ends. Germline-derived CDR1 and CDR2 are MNHNS and SASEGT. This CDR3 comprises 14 residues. The CDR3 region has the DNA TGTGCCAGCACCATTGGGGGGAGCGGAAACACCATATATTTT. This translates into CASTIGGSGNTIYF.

The V and J genes are TRBV4-1 and TRBJ2-7, with TRBD1 identical over 9 bases. The CDR3 consists of 16 residues. J was trimmed by 2 bases and V by 1 base; bases with no gene match: 6. The germline CDR1 and CDR2 sequences are MGHRA and YSYEKL. CDR3 in amino acids: CASSQAPGQGTYEQYF. The DNA for the CDR3 is TGCGCCAGCAGCCAAGCCCCGGGACAGGGAACCTACGAGCAGTACTTC.

The chain couples TRBV27 to TRBJ1-4; D remains ambiguous. V lost 5 bases and J 1 base, leaving 17 bases between the germline ends. The CDR3 runs 17 residues. The germline gives CDR1 MNHEY, CDR2 SMNVEV (reference sequence). Here the CDR3 reads CASSVRLAGKTNEKLFF. The CDR3 DNA reads as TGTGCCAGCAGTGTCCGATTGGCGGGTAAAACTAATGAAAAACTGTTTTTT.

The chain links TRBV11-2 to TRBJ1-1, with D hard to call. The CDR3 covers 13 residues. From germline, CDR1 is SGHAT and CDR2 FQNNGV. V dropped 3 bases and J dropped 11 bases, with 16 bases sitting between them. CDR3 nucleotide sequence: TGTGCCAGCAGCTTTAGCTCTGTGGCGGAGGCTTTCTTT. Its protein is CASSFSSVAEAFF.

V gene TRBV5-1 combines with J gene TRBJ2-7; 7 positions agree with TRBD1. Germline CDR1 and CDR2: SGHRS and YFSETQ. The CDR3 has 15 amino acids. V trimming: 4 bases; J trimming: 0 bases; junction bases outside the gene matches: 7. The CDR3 DNA reads as TGCGCCAGCAGCCCGCTGAAGGGGGCCTCCTACGAGCAGTACTTC. Translated: CASSPLKGASYEQYF.

The chain employs TRBV7-9 and TRBJ2-1; a possible D gene is TRBD2 (6 bases). The CDR3 spans 17 residues. CDR1 and CDR2 from the germline V gene are SEHNR and FQNEAQ (reference sequence). The germline V and J ends were trimmed by 5 bases and 8 bases, with 25 bases remaining between them. The CDR3 nucleotides are TGTGCCAGCAGCCCTAGTCGAAGGAGCGGAGGGCCCGATGAGCAGTTCTTC. Translating gives CASSPSRRSGGPDEQFF.

V usage is TRBV10-3 and J usage is TRBJ1-1; D might be TRBD1 (5 bases). Trimming left V 4 bases short and J 6 bases short, with 12 bases between. The CDR3 loop spans 13 amino acids. CDR1 is ENHRY, CDR2 SYGVKD, per germline. CDR3 loop: CAISGEWGAEAFF. The DNA for the CDR3 is TGTGCCATCAGTGGGGAATGGGGCGCTGAAGCTTTCTTT.

The rearrangement uses TRBV27 and TRBJ2-7; D is possibly TRBD2 (6 bases). This CDR3 has 14 amino acids. Germline CDR1 is MNHEY and CDR2 is SMNVEV (reference sequence). V was shortened by 6 bases and J by 3 bases, with 15 bases between the two germline ends. Here the CDR3 DNA reads TGTGCCAGCAGACACACGAGCGGGTACTACGAGCAGTACTTC. Translated, it gives CASRHTSGYYEQYF.

The gene calls are TRBV2 and TRBJ2-1; 8 bases are shared with TRBD1. V lost 4 bases, J lost 0 bases, and 5 bases stayed unmatched. The CDR3 loop spans 16 amino acids. The germline V gene encodes CDR1 SNHLY and CDR2 FYNNEI. For the CDR3, the DNA is TGTGCCAGCAGTGGGTGGGACAGGTTCTCCTACAATGAGCAGTTCTTC. Residues: CASSGWDRFSYNEQFF.

The chain recombines TRBV11-2 with TRBJ1-1; D is perhaps TRBD1 (5 bases). CDR1 is SGHAT and CDR2 is FQNNGV in the germline V gene. This CDR3 has 16 residues. V lost 0 bases, J lost 1 base, and 12 bases lay in between. The CDR3 DNA sequence: TGTGCCAGCAGCTTAGATCTGGCAGGGTGGAACACTGAAGCTTTCTTT. It translates to CASSLDLAGWNTEAFF.

V gene TRBV5-1 combines with J gene TRBJ2-2, with D maybe TRBD1 (6 bases). The CDR3 has 15 amino acids. Between the trimmed V and J ends, which lost 1 base and 6 bases, there was a span of 13 bases. Germline-derived CDR1 and CDR2 are SGHRS and YFSETQ. CDR3 sequence: CASSLLVGGSGELFF. Written as DNA, the CDR3 is TGCGCCAGCAGCTTGTTGGTAGGGGGATCCGGGGAGCTGTTTTTT.